This T cell receptor beta chain appears in the sequencing data of a study of CD8+ T cells in alopecia areata. Treatment defined: oral pan-JAK inhibitor, 5-10 mg twice daily. Researchers took lesional scalp punch biopsies and peripheral blood from people who were alopecia areata patients. The authors extracted RNA and reverse transcribed it into cDNA as the sequencing template. Generated by immunoSEQ multiplex PCR, the TCRdb table keeps only in-frame clones and is missing some. The data hold about 200,000 clones, with more than 45% observed a single time. Concerning this clone: The same CDR3 can be traced to other DNA sequences in this sample.

This specimen consisted of CD4+ T cells sorted from blood, obtained at week 24, from a patient treated with tofacitinib. The sequence derives from a human donor with alopecia areata.

The CDR3 protein is CASSQALAGGTDTQYF. The CDR3 DNA follows: TGCGCCAGCAGCCAAGCACTAGCGGGAGGGACAGATACGCAGTATTTT. The chain combines TRBV4-3 with TRBJ2-3; 13 nucleotides align to TRBD2. V shed 1 base and J 3 bases; nucleotides not matched to a gene: 1. Germline CDR1 is LGHNA and CDR2 is YSLEER. The CDR3 sequence is 16 residues long.